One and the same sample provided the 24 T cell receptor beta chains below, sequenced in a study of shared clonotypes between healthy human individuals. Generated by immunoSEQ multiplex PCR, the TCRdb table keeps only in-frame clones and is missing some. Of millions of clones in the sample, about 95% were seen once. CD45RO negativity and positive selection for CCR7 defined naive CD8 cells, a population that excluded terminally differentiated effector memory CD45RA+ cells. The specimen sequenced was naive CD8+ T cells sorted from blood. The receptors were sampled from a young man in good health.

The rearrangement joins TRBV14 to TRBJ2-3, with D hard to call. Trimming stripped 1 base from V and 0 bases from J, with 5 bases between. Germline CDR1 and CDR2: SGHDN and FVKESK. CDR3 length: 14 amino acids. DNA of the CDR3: TGTGCCAGCAGCCAAGTAGGTAGCACAGATACGCAGTATTTT. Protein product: CASSQVGSTDTQYF.

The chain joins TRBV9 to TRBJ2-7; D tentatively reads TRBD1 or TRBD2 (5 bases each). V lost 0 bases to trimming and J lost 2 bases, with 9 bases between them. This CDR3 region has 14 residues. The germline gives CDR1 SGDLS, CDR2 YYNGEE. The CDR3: CASSVDGATYEQYF. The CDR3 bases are TGTGCCAGCAGCGTAGACGGGGCAACCTACGAGCAGTACTTC.

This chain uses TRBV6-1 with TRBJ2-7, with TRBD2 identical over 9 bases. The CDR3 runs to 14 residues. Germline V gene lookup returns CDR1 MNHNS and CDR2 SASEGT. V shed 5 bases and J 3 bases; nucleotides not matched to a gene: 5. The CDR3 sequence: CASSRLADIYEQYF. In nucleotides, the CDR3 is TGTGCCAGCAGTAGACTAGCGGACATCTACGAGCAGTACTTC.

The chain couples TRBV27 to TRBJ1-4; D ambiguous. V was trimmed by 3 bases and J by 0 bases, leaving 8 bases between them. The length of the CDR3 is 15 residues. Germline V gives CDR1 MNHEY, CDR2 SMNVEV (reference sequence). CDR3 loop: CASSLGQATNEKLFF. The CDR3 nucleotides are TGTGCCAGCAGTTTGGGTCAGGCAACTAATGAAAAACTGTTTTTT.

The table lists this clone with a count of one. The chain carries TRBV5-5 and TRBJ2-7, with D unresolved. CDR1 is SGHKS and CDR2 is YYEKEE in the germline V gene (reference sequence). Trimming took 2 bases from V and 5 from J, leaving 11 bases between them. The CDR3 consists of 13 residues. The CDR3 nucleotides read TGTGCCAGCAGCTTTTCCCCGCTCGACGAGCAGTACTTC. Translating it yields CASSFSPLDEQYF.

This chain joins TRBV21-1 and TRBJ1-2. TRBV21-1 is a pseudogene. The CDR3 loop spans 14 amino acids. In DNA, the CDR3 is TGTGCCACTACTGGGGGACTGGATAGTTATGGCTACACCTTC. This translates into CATTGGLDSYGYTF.

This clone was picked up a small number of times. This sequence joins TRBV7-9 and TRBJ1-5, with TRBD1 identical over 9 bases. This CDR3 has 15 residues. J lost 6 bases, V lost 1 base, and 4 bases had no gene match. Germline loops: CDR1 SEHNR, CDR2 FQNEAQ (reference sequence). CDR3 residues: CASSLGTGAPQPQHF. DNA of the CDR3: TGTGCCAGCAGCTTAGGGACAGGGGCGCCTCAGCCCCAGCATTTT.

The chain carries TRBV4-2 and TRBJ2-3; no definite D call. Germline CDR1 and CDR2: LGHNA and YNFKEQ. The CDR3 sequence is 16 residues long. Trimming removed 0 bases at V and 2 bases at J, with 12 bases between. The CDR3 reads CASSQDQGDSTDTQYF. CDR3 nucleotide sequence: TGTGCCAGCAGCCAAGATCAAGGAGACTCCACAGATACGCAGTATTTT.

The CDR3 protein is CASSLPEGGETQYF. CDR3 coding DNA: TGCGCCAGCAGCTTGCCGGAGGGCGGAGAGACCCAGTACTTC. This chain joins TRBV5-1 and TRBJ2-5; perhaps TRBD2 as D (6 bases). Germline assignment: CDR1 SGHRS and CDR2 YFSETQ. V was clipped by 1 base and J by 4 bases, with 11 bases between them. This CDR3 is 14 amino acids long.

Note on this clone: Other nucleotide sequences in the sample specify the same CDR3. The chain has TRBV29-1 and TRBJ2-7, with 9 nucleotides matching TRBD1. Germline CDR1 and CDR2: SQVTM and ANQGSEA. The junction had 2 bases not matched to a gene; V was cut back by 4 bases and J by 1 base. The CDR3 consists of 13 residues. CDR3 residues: CSVVGQGSYEQYF. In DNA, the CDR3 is TGCAGCGTTGTTGGACAGGGGTCCTACGAGCAGTACTTC.

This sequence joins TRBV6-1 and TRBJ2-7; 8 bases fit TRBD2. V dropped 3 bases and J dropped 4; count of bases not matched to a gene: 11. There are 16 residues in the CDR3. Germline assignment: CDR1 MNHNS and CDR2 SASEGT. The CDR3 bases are TGTGCCAGCAGTGAGCCCCGGGGGGGAAACGAATACGAGCAGTACTTC. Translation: CASSEPRGGNEYEQYF.

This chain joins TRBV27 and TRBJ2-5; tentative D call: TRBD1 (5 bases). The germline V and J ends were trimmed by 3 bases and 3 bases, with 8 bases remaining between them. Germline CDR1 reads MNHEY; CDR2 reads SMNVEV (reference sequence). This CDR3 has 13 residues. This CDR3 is CASSLVREETQYF. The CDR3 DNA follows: TGTGCCAGCAGTTTGGTCAGGGAAGAGACCCAGTACTTC.

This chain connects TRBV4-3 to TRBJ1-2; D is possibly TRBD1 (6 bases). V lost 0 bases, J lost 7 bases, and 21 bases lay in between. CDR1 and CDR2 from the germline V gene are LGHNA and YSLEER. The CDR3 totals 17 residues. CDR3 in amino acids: CASSQDLGGSRGGGYTF. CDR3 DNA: TGCGCCAGCAGCCAAGATTTAGGGGGATCTCGGGGCGGTGGCTACACCTTC.

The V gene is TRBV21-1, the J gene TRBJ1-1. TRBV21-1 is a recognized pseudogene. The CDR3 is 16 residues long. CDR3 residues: CASSPREGHMNTEAFF. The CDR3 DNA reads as TGTGCCAGCAGCCCCCGGGAGGGACATATGAACACTGAAGCTTTCTTT.

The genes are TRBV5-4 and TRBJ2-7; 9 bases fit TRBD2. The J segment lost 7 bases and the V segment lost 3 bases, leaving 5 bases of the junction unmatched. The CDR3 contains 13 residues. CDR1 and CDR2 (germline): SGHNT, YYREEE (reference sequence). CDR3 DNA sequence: TGTGCCAGCAGCTGGACTAGCGCTGAAGAGCAGTACTTC. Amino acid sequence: CASSWTSAEEQYF.

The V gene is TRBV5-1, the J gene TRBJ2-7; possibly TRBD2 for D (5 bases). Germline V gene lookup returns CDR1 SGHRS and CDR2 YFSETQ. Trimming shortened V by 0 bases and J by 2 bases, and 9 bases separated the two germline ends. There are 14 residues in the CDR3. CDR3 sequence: CASSLAIGAYEQYF. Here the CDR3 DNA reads TGCGCCAGCAGCTTGGCAATCGGGGCCTACGAGCAGTACTTC.

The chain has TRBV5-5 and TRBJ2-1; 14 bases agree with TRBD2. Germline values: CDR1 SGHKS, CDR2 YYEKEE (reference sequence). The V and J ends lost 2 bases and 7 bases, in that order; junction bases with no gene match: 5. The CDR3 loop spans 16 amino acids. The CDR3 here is CASSFGLAGGYNEQFF. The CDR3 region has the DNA TGTGCCAGCAGCTTCGGACTAGCGGGGGGATATAATGAGCAGTTCTTC.

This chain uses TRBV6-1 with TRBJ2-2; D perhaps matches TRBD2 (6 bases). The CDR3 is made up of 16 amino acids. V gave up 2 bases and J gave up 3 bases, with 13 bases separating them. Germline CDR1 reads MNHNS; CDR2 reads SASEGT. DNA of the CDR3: TGTGCCAGCAGTGAACTCCAGGCGGGGTACACCGGGGAGCTGTTTTTT. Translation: CASSELQAGYTGELFF.

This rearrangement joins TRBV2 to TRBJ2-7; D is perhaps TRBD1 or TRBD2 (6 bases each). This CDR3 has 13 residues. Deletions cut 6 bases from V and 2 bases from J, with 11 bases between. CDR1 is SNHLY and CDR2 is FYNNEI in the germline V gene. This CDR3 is CASSGGQAYEQYF. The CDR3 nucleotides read TGTGCCAGCAGCGGGGGACAAGCCTACGAGCAGTACTTC. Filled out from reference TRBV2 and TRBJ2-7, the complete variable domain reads EPEVTQTPSHQVTQMGQEVILRCVPISNHLYFYWYRQILGQKVEFLVSFYNNEISEKSEIFDDQFSVERPDGSNFTLKIRSTKLEDSAMYFCASSGGQAYEQYFGPGTRLTVT.

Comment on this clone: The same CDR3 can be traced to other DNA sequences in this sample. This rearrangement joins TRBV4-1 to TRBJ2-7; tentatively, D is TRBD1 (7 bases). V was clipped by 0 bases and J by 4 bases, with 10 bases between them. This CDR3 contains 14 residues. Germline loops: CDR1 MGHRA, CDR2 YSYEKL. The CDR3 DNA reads TGCGCCAGCAGCCAAGACCAGGGGGGTTACGAGCAGTACTTC. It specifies CASSQDQGGYEQYF.

CDR3 nucleotide sequence: TGTGCCAGCTACCAAGGGGGGACTCGCACAGATACGCAGTATTTT. Its protein is CASYQGGTRTDTQYF. The V and J genes are TRBV7-9 and TRBJ2-3; D may match TRBD1 or TRBD2 (6 bases each). This CDR3 contains 15 residues. The V end lost 8 bases, the J end lost 1 base, and 16 bases lay between the germline ends. The germline gives CDR1 SEHNR, CDR2 FQNEAQ (reference sequence).

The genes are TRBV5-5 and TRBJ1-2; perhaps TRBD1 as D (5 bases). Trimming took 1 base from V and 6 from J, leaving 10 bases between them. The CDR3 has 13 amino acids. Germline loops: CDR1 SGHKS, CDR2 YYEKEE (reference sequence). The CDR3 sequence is CASSLLQEDGYTF. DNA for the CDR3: TGTGCCAGCAGCTTGTTACAGGAGGATGGCTACACCTTC. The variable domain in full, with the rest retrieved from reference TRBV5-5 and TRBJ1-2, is DAGVTQSPTHLIKTRGQQVTLRCSPISGHKSVSWYQQVLGQGPQFIFQYYEKEERGRGNFPDRFSARQFPNYSSELNVNALLLGDSALYLCASSLLQEDGYTFGSGTRLTVV.

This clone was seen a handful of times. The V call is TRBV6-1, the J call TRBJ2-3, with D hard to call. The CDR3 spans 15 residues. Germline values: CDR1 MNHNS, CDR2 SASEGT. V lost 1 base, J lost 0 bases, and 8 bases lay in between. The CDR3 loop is CASSEEKRSTDTQYF. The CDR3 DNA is TGTGCCAGCAGTGAAGAGAAGAGAAGCACAGATACGCAGTATTTT.

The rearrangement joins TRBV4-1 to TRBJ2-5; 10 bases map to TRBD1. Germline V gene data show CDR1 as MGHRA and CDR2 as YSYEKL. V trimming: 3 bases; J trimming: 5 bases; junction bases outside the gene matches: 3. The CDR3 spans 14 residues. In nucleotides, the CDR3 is TGCGCCAGCAGCCAGAGACAGGGGGCTGAGACCCAGTACTTC. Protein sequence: CASSQRQGAETQYF.